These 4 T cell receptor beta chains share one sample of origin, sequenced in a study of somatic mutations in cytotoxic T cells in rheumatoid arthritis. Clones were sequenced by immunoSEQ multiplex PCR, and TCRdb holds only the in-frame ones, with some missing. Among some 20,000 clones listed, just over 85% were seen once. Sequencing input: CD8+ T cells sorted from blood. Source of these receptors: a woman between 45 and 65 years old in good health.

The chain's CDR3 is CASSSGTRGSPLHF. CDR3 nucleotide sequence: TGCGCCAGCAGTTCCGGGACAAGGGGTTCACCCCTCCACTTT. The chain has TRBV10-1 and TRBJ1-6; a possible D gene is TRBD1 (6 bases). Trimming stripped 5 bases from V and 9 bases from J, with 14 bases between. This CDR3 contains 14 residues. Germline values: CDR1 WNHNN, CDR2 SYGVQD (reference sequence).

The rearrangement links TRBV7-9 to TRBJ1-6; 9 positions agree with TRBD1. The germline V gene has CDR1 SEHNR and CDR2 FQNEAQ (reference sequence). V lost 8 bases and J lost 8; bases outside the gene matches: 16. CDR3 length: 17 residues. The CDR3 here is CASEGVPGQGYDSPLHF. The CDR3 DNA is TGTGCCAGCGAGGGCGTCCCGGGACAGGGTTATGATTCACCCCTCCACTTT.

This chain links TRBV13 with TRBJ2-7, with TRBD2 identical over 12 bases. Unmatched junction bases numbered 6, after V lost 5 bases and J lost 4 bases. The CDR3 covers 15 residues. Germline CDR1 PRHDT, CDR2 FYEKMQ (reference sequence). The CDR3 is CASSPTSGGAYEQYF. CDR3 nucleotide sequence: TGTGCCAGCAGCCCGACTAGCGGGGGAGCTTACGAGCAGTACTTC.

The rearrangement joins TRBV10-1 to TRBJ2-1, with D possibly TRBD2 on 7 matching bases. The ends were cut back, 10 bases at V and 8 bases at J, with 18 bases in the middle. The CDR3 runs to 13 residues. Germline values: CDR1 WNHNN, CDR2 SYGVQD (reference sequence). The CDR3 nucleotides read TGCGCCAAAGGGGGGGGGCAAACTGATGAGCAGTTCTTC. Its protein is CAKGGGQTDEQFF.